What follows are 7 T cell receptor beta chains derived from one specimen sequenced in a study of cytomegalovirus exposure and HLA in healthy donors. Amplification used 60 Vbeta primers and 13 Jbeta primers. The table came from immunoSEQ multiplex PCR; TCRdb's copy has only in-frame clones and leaves some out. Of 150,000 to 200,000 clones in the sample, around 78% are singletons; the top ten hold under 4%. Input material: PBMCs. The receptors come from a woman in her thirties or forties in good health and CMV-seronegative.

The J gene is TRBJ1-1, the V gene TRBV2; D remains unclear. The CDR3 sequence is 13 residues long. CDR1 is SNHLY and CDR2 is FYNNEI in the germline V gene. Deletions cut 4 bases from V and 4 bases from J, with 10 bases between. The CDR3: CASSVEGGTEAFF. The CDR3 DNA sequence: TGTGCCAGCAGTGTTGAGGGTGGCACTGAAGCTTTCTTT.

The chain couples TRBV28 to TRBJ2-7, with 7 positions matching TRBD1. Trimming cost V 6 bases and J 3 bases; bases outside gene matches: 2. This CDR3 has 12 amino acids. The V gene's germline CDR1 is MDHEN and CDR2 SYDVKM. This CDR3 reads CASSWTGYEQYF. The CDR3 bases are TGTGCCAGCAGCTGGACAGGCTACGAGCAGTACTTC.

Here the CDR3 reads CASSSVAGVGETQYF. The CDR3 DNA is TGTGCCAGCAGCTCCGTAGCGGGGGTAGGAGAGACCCAGTACTTC. This chain joins TRBV7-3 and TRBJ2-5; 9 positions match TRBD2. The CDR3 contains 15 residues. V shed 4 bases, J shed 4 bases, and the junction held 7 bases outside the gene matches. From germline, CDR1 is SGHTA and CDR2 FQGTGA.

This clone was counted only a few times. The V and J genes are TRBV28 and TRBJ1-3; D may be TRBD1 (5 bases). The CDR3 sequence is 15 residues long. CDR1 and CDR2 from the germline V gene are MDHEN and SYDVKM. Between the trimmed V and J ends, which lost 5 bases and 0 bases, there was a span of 11 bases. The CDR3 bases are TGTGCCAGCAGTCCGGGGGGAGCCTCTGGAAACACCATATATTTT. Translation gives CASSPGGASGNTIYF.

This clone has a handful of counts. The chain's CDR3 is CSVGTPGQLEAFF. The CDR3, as DNA: TGCAGCGTTGGGACTCCGGGACAACTAGAAGCTTTCTTT. The gene calls are TRBV29-1 and TRBJ1-1; D possibly corresponds to TRBD1 (6 bases). The V gene lost 4 bases and the J gene lost 8 bases, with 17 bases spanning the gap. The germline CDR1 and CDR2 sequences are SQVTM and ANQGSEA. The CDR3 covers 13 residues.

This rearrangement joins TRBV28 to TRBJ1-5; tentative D call: TRBD1 (6 bases). The germline CDR1 and CDR2 sequences are MDHEN and SYDVKM. CDR3 length: 13 amino acids. V dropped 6 bases and J dropped 5 bases, with 11 bases sitting between them. The CDR3 DNA reads as TGTGCCAGCAGCCGGGAGGGGGATCAGCCCCAGCATTTT. It specifies CASSREGDQPQHF.

The V gene is TRBV18, the J gene TRBJ1-4; 7 bases match TRBD1. The V gene end was trimmed by 3 bases and the J gene end by 7 bases; junction bases not matched to a gene: 5. CDR1 KGHSH and CDR2 LQKENI come from the germline V gene. CDR3 length: 14 residues. The CDR3 nucleotides are TGTGCCAGCTCACCGCAGGGGGGAGGTGAAAAACTGTTTTTT. This encodes CASSPQGGGEKLFF.